This T cell receptor (gamma chain) emerged from a study of intestinal T cells in coeliac disease. Study details: Mean age was about 15 for coeliac patients versus 45 to 70 for controls.

By sample share, this clone is hyperexpanded (1% or more). Its antigen remains unidentified. Each case's genomic DNA was extracted from ten roughly 5-µm formalin-fixed paraffin-embedded scrolls. Notes on the study in general: CDR3 sequence counts may reflect PCR duplicates rather than true repeats. Leave-one-out accuracy for TRG clustering was reportedly approximately 85%, training around 94%.

TRG repertoires were amplified with LymphoTrack primers from roughly 0.2 ug of biopsy DNA. TCRdb called clones anew from the multiplex PCR reads with CATT. The sample has several hundred gamma-chain clones, around 50% seen once. Sequencing was done on a sample of a duodenal biopsy. The TCR comes from a human donor with celiac disease.

The CDR3: CAAWDYTTGWFKIF. The CDR3 DNA reads TGTGCTGCGTGGGATTATACCACTGGTTGGTTCAAGATATTT. The J gene is TRGJP1, the V gene TRGV10. TRGV10 has ORF status, its function being uncertain. The CDR3 loop spans 14 amino acids. V shed 8 bases and J 0 bases; nucleotides not matched to a gene: 4.